This entry features one T cell receptor beta chain sequence. The antigen remains unidentified. Primers for the PCR totalled 60 Vbeta and 13 Jbeta. This table comes from immunoSEQ multiplex PCR, and its TCRdb copy is limited to in-frame clones, with some not included. The table includes 150,000 to 200,000 clones, roughly 80% detected once. This specimen comes from a study of cytomegalovirus exposure and HLA in healthy donors. In the study overall: Across roughly 400 genotyped donors, over 70% landed in the Caucasian-associated ancestry cluster.

Study-wide results and limits: Under in vitro conditions, a few CMV-associated chains were confirmed as specific for CMV antigens. It was only CMV serostatus that was available as immune exposure information.

CDR1 and CDR2 (germline): SGHNT, YYREEE (reference sequence). The CDR3 has 15 amino acids. The V and J ends lost 4 bases and 2 bases respectively, with 15 bases between them. This clonotype was sampled from a woman aged 40 to 50 in good health and CMV-seronegative. The sample comprised PBMCs. This chain connects TRBV5-4 to TRBJ1-1; tentative D call: TRBD1 (6 bases). CDR3 amino acids: CASSTGQRTNTEAFF. The CDR3, as DNA: TGTGCCAGCAGCACCGGACAGAGAACCAACACTGAAGCTTTCTTT.